Here is one TCR beta chain with its context. Its antigen is unknown. Cells were CD45RO-negative CD62L-positive naive CD4 T cells sorted from PBMCs. V lost 0 bases and J lost 4; bases outside the gene matches: 9. This CDR3 comprises 16 residues. CDR1 KGHSH and CDR2 LQKENI come from the germline V gene. This specimen comes from a study of human versus mouse CDR3 diversity and MHC coevolution. Clones were read by immunoSEQ multiplex PCR, and TCRdb kept only the in-frame ones, dropping some. The data show some 80,000 clones, roughly 92% seen once. The study, taken as a whole, reports: Humans had the largest estimated TCR beta repertoire, 1.5 million to 2 million clonotypes. On average, humans showed more CDR3 deletions and insertions than mice. Clonal inequality was lowest in most of the three human donors.

The sample comprised naive CD4+ T cells from blood. This sample's subset: CD45RO-negative CD62L-positive naive CD4 T cells. The sequence was collected from a person aged 25 to 75 in good health. This chain connects TRBV18 to TRBJ2-7, with 7 bases lining up with TRBD2. The chain's CDR3 is CASSPPVGSGVYEQYF. The CDR3 coding sequence is TGTGCCAGCTCACCACCGGTGGGGAGCGGGGTATACGAGCAGTACTTC.